A selection of T cell receptor beta chains follows, all from one sample in a study of cytomegalovirus exposure and HLA in healthy donors. Generated by immunoSEQ multiplex PCR, the TCRdb table keeps only in-frame clones and is missing some. The data show 150,000 to 170,000 clones, about 88% seen once. Sequencing input: PBMCs. Receptors originate from a man between 18 and 35 years old in good health and CMV-seropositive. Each CDR3 is given with its conserved first and last residue. Each record gives: D gene, V gene, J gene, clone size, CDR3 protein, CDR3 DNA. The D gene is left open where the match is weak. Size is stated for part of the rows, as once, few or many counts, or as a class when the clone is expanded.

d_gene: TRBD1; v_gene: TRBV7-9; j_gene: TRBJ2-5; abundance: NA; CDR3aa: CASSSRTGDETQYF; CDR3nt: TGTGCCAGCAGCAGCCGGACAGGGGACGAGACCCAGTACTTC
d_gene: NA; v_gene: TRBV4-1; j_gene: TRBJ1-5; abundance: NA; CDR3aa: CASSPGDGGGQPQHF; CDR3nt: TGCGCCAGCAGCCCAGGAGACGGGGGAGGTCAGCCCCAGCATTTT
d_gene: TRBD1; v_gene: TRBV15; j_gene: TRBJ1-5; abundance: NA; CDR3aa: CATSSSGTEILNQPQHF; CDR3nt: TGTGCCACCAGCAGTTCCGGGACAGAGATACTCAATCAGCCCCAGCATTTT
d_gene: NA; v_gene: TRBV27; j_gene: TRBJ1-2; abundance: NA; CDR3aa: CASSPTGYGYTF; CDR3nt: TGTGCCAGCAGTCCCACAGGGTATGGCTACACCTTC
d_gene: TRBD1; v_gene: TRBV4-3; j_gene: TRBJ1-3; abundance: NA; CDR3aa: CASRLTGGNTIYF; CDR3nt: TGCGCCAGCAGATTGACAGGGGGAAACACCATATATTTT
d_gene: TRBD1; v_gene: TRBV19; j_gene: TRBJ2-7; abundance: NA; CDR3aa: CASSIQGADYEQYF; CDR3nt: TGTGCCAGTAGTATTCAGGGGGCGGACTACGAGCAGTACTTC
d_gene: TRBD1; v_gene: TRBV7-3; j_gene: TRBJ2-7; abundance: NA; CDR3aa: CASSSLDRTSYEQYF; CDR3nt: TGTGCCAGCAGCTCGCTGGACAGGACATCCTACGAGCAGTACTTC
d_gene: TRBD2; v_gene: TRBV29-1; j_gene: TRBJ2-1; abundance: NA; CDR3aa: CSVDVPSGNNEQFF; CDR3nt: TGCAGCGTTGATGTACCTAGCGGCAACAATGAGCAGTTCTTC
d_gene: TRBD2; v_gene: TRBV5-5; j_gene: TRBJ2-1; abundance: NA; CDR3aa: CASSLGGGWDEQFF; CDR3nt: TGTGCCAGCAGCTTGGGCGGGGGTTGGGATGAGCAGTTCTTC
d_gene: NA; v_gene: TRBV19; j_gene: TRBJ1-1; abundance: NA; CDR3aa: CASSRRTEAFF; CDR3nt: TGTGCCAGTAGCCGCAGGACTGAAGCTTTCTTT
d_gene: TRBD1; v_gene: TRBV30; j_gene: TRBJ2-2; abundance: NA; CDR3aa: CAWSRDRSTGELFF; CDR3nt: TGTGCCTGGTCCCGGGACAGGTCCACCGGGGAGCTGTTTTTT
d_gene: TRBD1; v_gene: TRBV6-5; j_gene: TRBJ1-2; abundance: NA; CDR3aa: CASSSPGTGFYGYTF; CDR3nt: TGTGCCAGCAGTTCCCCCGGGACAGGGTTCTATGGCTACACCTTC
d_gene: NA; v_gene: TRBV5-1; j_gene: TRBJ1-2; abundance: few; CDR3aa: CASRLIPEQGSKGYTF; CDR3nt: TGCGCCAGCAGGCTCATACCCGAACAGGGTAGCAAGGGCTACACCTTC
d_gene: NA; v_gene: TRBV7-2; j_gene: TRBJ2-7; abundance: NA; CDR3aa: CASSLKGVAYEQYF; CDR3nt: TGTGCCAGCAGCTTAAAGGGGGTAGCCTACGAGCAGTACTTC
d_gene: TRBD1; v_gene: TRBV5-6; j_gene: TRBJ2-1; abundance: NA; CDR3aa: CASTLQGADEQFF; CDR3nt: TGTGCCAGCACCTTACAGGGGGCGGATGAGCAGTTCTTC
d_gene: NA; v_gene: TRBV5-1; j_gene: TRBJ2-7; abundance: NA; CDR3aa: CASSPMGGFREQYF; CDR3nt: TGCGCCAGCAGCCCCATGGGAGGTTTTCGGGAGCAGTACTTC
d_gene: NA; v_gene: TRBV4-3; j_gene: TRBJ2-7; abundance: NA; CDR3aa: CASSQVDSTYEQYF; CDR3nt: TGCGCCAGCAGCCAAGTGGACAGCACCTACGAGCAGTACTTC
d_gene: TRBD2; v_gene: TRBV7-9; j_gene: TRBJ2-1; abundance: NA; CDR3aa: CASSSSGVLGAEQFF; CDR3nt: TGTGCCAGCAGCTCTAGCGGGGTCCTGGGGGCTGAGCAGTTCTTC
d_gene: NA; v_gene: TRBV14; j_gene: TRBJ2-4; abundance: NA; CDR3aa: CASSLLSVHIQYF; CDR3nt: TGTGCCAGCAGCTTACTTTCCGTGCACATTCAGTACTTC
d_gene: TRBD2; v_gene: TRBV7-3; j_gene: TRBJ2-5; abundance: NA; CDR3aa: CASSVSGGRETQYF; CDR3nt: TGTGCCAGCAGCGTTAGCGGGGGCCGGGAGACCCAGTACTTC
d_gene: NA; v_gene: TRBV7-8; j_gene: TRBJ2-2; abundance: NA; CDR3aa: CASSWERAETGELFF; CDR3nt: TGTGCCAGCAGTTGGGAGAGAGCGGAAACCGGGGAGCTGTTTTTT
d_gene: NA; v_gene: TRBV2; j_gene: TRBJ2-7; abundance: many; CDR3aa: CASSLSTEQYF; CDR3nt: TGTGCCAGCAGTCTTAGCACAGAGCAGTACTTC
d_gene: NA; v_gene: TRBV25-1; j_gene: TRBJ2-7; abundance: NA; CDR3aa: CASKGERYEQYF; CDR3nt: TGTGCCAGCAAGGGGGAGAGGTACGAGCAGTACTTC
d_gene: NA; v_gene: TRBV28; j_gene: TRBJ2-5; abundance: NA; CDR3aa: CASSPRQLETQYF; CDR3nt: TGTGCCAGCAGTCCGAGACAGCTGGAGACCCAGTACTTC
d_gene: TRBD1; v_gene: TRBV25-1; j_gene: TRBJ2-1; abundance: NA; CDR3aa: CASSVSGQGYNEQFF; CDR3nt: TGTGCCAGCAGTGTATCGGGACAGGGGTACAATGAGCAGTTCTTC
d_gene: NA; v_gene: TRBV7-9; j_gene: TRBJ1-1; abundance: once; CDR3aa: CASSSRGNEAFF; CDR3nt: TGTGCCAGCAGTTCAAGGGGGAATGAAGCTTTCTTT
d_gene: NA; v_gene: TRBV11-2; j_gene: TRBJ2-1; abundance: NA; CDR3aa: CASSQLRVDEQFF; CDR3nt: TGTGCCAGCAGCCAGCTCCGGGTGGATGAGCAGTTCTTC
d_gene: NA; v_gene: TRBV6-5; j_gene: TRBJ2-2; abundance: NA; CDR3aa: CGTGRQPSNTGELFF; CDR3nt: TGTGGGACGGGAAGACAACCATCGAACACCGGGGAGCTGTTTTTT
d_gene: NA; v_gene: TRBV19; j_gene: TRBJ1-2; abundance: NA; CDR3aa: CASSNSPSANYGYTF; CDR3nt: TGTGCCAGTAGTAATTCACCCAGTGCCAACTATGGCTACACCTTC
d_gene: TRBD2; v_gene: TRBV28; j_gene: TRBJ2-2; abundance: few; CDR3aa: CASSLPPSGSTGELFF; CDR3nt: TGTGCCAGCAGTCTCCCGCCTAGCGGCTCCACCGGGGAGCTGTTTTTT
d_gene: TRBD2; v_gene: TRBV30; j_gene: TRBJ2-3; abundance: NA; CDR3aa: CAWSVGFLAGVGDTQYF; CDR3nt: TGTGCCTGGAGTGTCGGGTTTTTAGCGGGAGTAGGAGATACGCAGTATTTT